Below are 28 T cell receptor beta chains sequenced from a single sample in a study of shared clonotypes between healthy human individuals. Libraries were prepared by immunoSEQ multiplex PCR; TCRdb keeps only in-frame clonotypes and omits some of them. The profile covers 2,500,000 or so clones, with roughly 92% appearing a single time and about 0.13% taken by the ten largest. The sequenced sample was naive CD4+ T cells sorted from blood. Stated subset: CD45RA+ positively selected. The receptors originated from a man younger than 35 in good health.

As to this clone: Other DNA sequences in this specimen translate into the identical CDR3. The rearrangement joins TRBV18 to TRBJ1-1; the D is unclear. The CDR3 has 14 amino acids. V lost 2 bases and J lost 0, with 7 bases in between. Germline V CDR1 and CDR2: KGHSH, LQKENI. CDR3 nucleotides: TGTGCCAGCTCACCAGGCAGAATGAACACTGAAGCTTTCTTT. Amino acid sequence: CASSPGRMNTEAFF.

This sequence joins TRBV19 and TRBJ1-5; 7 bases agree with TRBD1. Germline V CDR1 and CDR2: LNHDA, SQIVND (reference sequence). The CDR3 extends over 14 amino acids. After removal of 6 bases from V and 0 bases from J, the junction contained 2 bases not matched to a gene. This CDR3 reads CASSDRASNQPQHF. The DNA of the CDR3 is TGTGCCAGTAGCGACAGGGCTAGCAATCAGCCCCAGCATTTT.

The gene calls are TRBV5-1 and TRBJ2-7; either TRBD1 or TRBD2 may supply D (6 bases each). V was trimmed by 7 bases and J by 5 bases, leaving 22 bases between them. Germline CDR1 and CDR2: SGHRS and YFSETQ. The CDR3 is 15 residues long. CDR3 sequence: CASEGDGGSLNEQYF. The CDR3 DNA reads as TGCGCCAGCGAGGGGGACGGGGGATCCCTCAACGAGCAGTACTTC.

The chain recombines TRBV5-8 with TRBJ2-7; the D gene is possibly TRBD2 (5 bases). Trimming removed 4 bases at V and 7 bases at J, with 15 bases between. Germline CDR1 and CDR2: SGHTS and YDEGEE. CDR3 size: 13 residues. This chain's CDR3 is CASSPRAEGEQYF. The CDR3 DNA is TGTGCCAGCAGCCCGCGGGCGGAAGGGGAGCAGTACTTC.

The chain has TRBV10-3 and TRBJ2-3, with 8 positions matching TRBD2. Germline CDR1 and CDR2: ENHRY and SYGVKD. This CDR3 is 14 amino acids long. The V gene end was trimmed by 4 bases and the J gene end by 6 bases; junction bases not matched to a gene: 6. Written as DNA, the CDR3 is TGTGCCATCAGTGCAGGACTAGCAGGGGATACGCAGTATTTT. Its protein product is CAISAGLAGDTQYF.

This chain joins TRBV5-1 and TRBJ2-2, with 7 bases matching TRBD1. The CDR3 totals 15 residues. CDR1 and CDR2 (germline): SGHRS, YFSETQ. V was pared by 6 bases and J by 5 bases, with 10 bases of the junction left unmatched. CDR3 nucleotide sequence: TGCGCCAGCAACCCTTTAGAGGGGGCAACCGGGGAGCTGTTTTTT. It specifies CASNPLEGATGELFF.

This sequence joins TRBV29-1 and TRBJ1-2; D not certain. The CDR3 totals 13 residues. Germline assignment: CDR1 SQVTM and CDR2 ANQGSEA. V lost 4 bases and J lost 6, with 15 bases in between. CDR3 in amino acids: CSVVGGSGDGYTF. Here the CDR3 DNA reads TGCAGCGTTGTTGGAGGGTCAGGCGATGGCTACACCTTC.

The rearrangement links TRBV15 to TRBJ1-2, with D perhaps TRBD1 (6 bases). Germline lookup yields CDR1 LNHNV and CDR2 YYDKDF (reference sequence). V shed 1 base and J shed 5 bases, with 14 bases lying between them. The length of the CDR3 is 15 residues. CDR3 DNA sequence: TGTGCCACCAGCAGAGCGGCAGGGGTTTTATATGGCTACACCTTC. Residues: CATSRAAGVLYGYTF.

The rearrangement joins TRBV14 to TRBJ2-2; possible D gene TRBD2, 5 bases. The CDR3 covers 17 residues. V was cut by 1 base and J by 2 bases, with 14 bases left in between. Germline V gene data show CDR1 as SGHDN and CDR2 as FVKESK. The CDR3: CASSQGKRAFNTGELFF. The CDR3 region has the DNA TGTGCCAGCAGCCAAGGCAAGAGGGCGTTTAACACCGGGGAGCTGTTTTTT. The full variable domain, in which reference TRBV14 and TRBJ2-2 provide the parts outside the CDR3, is EAGVTQFPSHSVIEKGQTVTLRCDPISGHDNLYWYRRVMGKEIKFLLHFVKESKQDESGMPNNRFLAERTGGTYSTLKVQPAELEDSGVYFCASSQGKRAFNTGELFFGEGSRLTVL.

This clone came up a few times. Relative to the germline gene, one junction end is altered; a read error may explain this. The CDR3 sequence is CASSQGGAVMYDYTF. The CDR3 coding sequence is TGTGCCAGCAGCCAGGGAGGAGCCGTAATGTATGACTACACCTTC. The V and J genes are TRBV7-9 and TRBJ1-2; weak D call: TRBD1 (5 bases). The germline V gene encodes CDR1 SEHNR and CDR2 FQNEAQ (reference sequence). The CDR3 length is 15 residues.

The rearrangement links TRBV7-9 to TRBJ2-1; 8 nucleotides match TRBD2. Germline V lookup: CDR1 SEHNR, CDR2 FQNEAQ (reference sequence). The CDR3 is 15 residues long. V shed 1 base, J shed 4 bases, and the junction held 3 bases outside the gene matches. The CDR3 loop is CASSLVGGGYNEQFF. CDR3 coding DNA: TGTGCCAGCAGCTTAGTGGGCGGGGGGTACAATGAGCAGTTCTTC.

This rearrangement joins TRBV29-1 to TRBJ1-4, with D possibly being TRBD1 (5 bases). Germline CDR1 SQVTM, CDR2 ANQGSEA. There are 14 residues in the CDR3. Trimming pared 2 bases from V and 3 bases from J, leaving 10 bases between. The CDR3, as DNA: TGCAGCGTTGAATTGGGGCGGGCTAATGAAAAACTGTTTTTT. Protein product: CSVELGRANEKLFF. Looking up the rest from reference TRBV29-1 and TRBJ1-4 gives the full variable domain: SAVISQKPSRDICQRGTSLTIQCQVDSQVTMMFWYRQQPGQSLTLIATANQGSEATYESGFVIDKFPISRPNLTFSTLTVSNMSPEDSSIYLCSVELGRANEKLFFGSGTQLSVL.

The chain has TRBV20-1 and TRBJ1-2; TRBD1 matches at 8 bases. The CDR3 loop spans 11 amino acids. Per germline, CDR1 DFQATT and CDR2 SNEGSKA (reference sequence). J was trimmed by 8 bases and V by 4 bases; bases with no gene match: 3. The CDR3 loop reads CSATGTGGYTF. The DNA for the CDR3 is TGCAGTGCTACCGGGACAGGCGGCTACACCTTC.

The gene calls are TRBV2 and TRBJ1-1, with a possible D match to TRBD1 (5 bases). The CDR3 runs 17 residues. Trimming left V 1 base short and J 0 bases short, with 15 bases between. Germline assignment: CDR1 SNHLY and CDR2 FYNNEI. CDR3 nucleotide sequence: TGTGCCAGCAGTGAAGTGGCCGCAGGGACCTTGAACACTGAAGCTTTCTTT. It is translated as CASSEVAAGTLNTEAFF.

The gene calls are TRBV18 and TRBJ2-2; the D gene is possibly TRBD1 (5 bases). The germline V gene has CDR1 KGHSH and CDR2 LQKENI. V shed 0 bases and J shed 2 bases, with 10 bases lying between them. CDR3 length: 16 residues. The CDR3 nucleotides are TGTGCCAGCTCACCACCGGACAAACCTAACACCGGGGAGCTGTTTTTT. Amino acids: CASSPPDKPNTGELFF.

This chain connects TRBV18 to TRBJ2-2; TRBD2 is a possible D gene (6 bases). Trimming left V 3 bases short and J 7 bases short, with 12 bases between. Germline CDR1 reads KGHSH; CDR2 reads LQKENI. The CDR3 is 14 residues long. The CDR3 here is CASSPGLPFGELFF. The CDR3 DNA sequence: TGTGCCAGCTCACCGGGACTCCCCTTCGGGGAGCTGTTTTTT.

This chain links TRBV5-4 with TRBJ1-6, with 7 bases fitting TRBD1. V gave up 3 bases and J gave up 8 bases; unmatched junction bases: 8. Germline assignment: CDR1 SGHNT and CDR2 YYREEE (reference sequence). There are 15 residues in the CDR3. The CDR3 DNA reads TGTGCCAGCAGCTCTGACAGGGCTCGGGATTCACCCCTCCACTTT. Translated: CASSSDRARDSPLHF.

The chain links TRBV27 to TRBJ2-7; D gene ambiguous. Per the germline V gene, CDR1 is MNHEY and CDR2 is SMNVEV (reference sequence). The V gene lost 7 bases and the J gene lost 12 bases, with 19 bases spanning the gap. The CDR3 consists of 12 residues. CDR3 loop: CASMSPGSGGYF. DNA of the CDR3: TGTGCCAGCATGAGTCCCGGGTCCGGTGGGTACTTC.

This chain connects TRBV28 to TRBJ2-5, with 10 positions matching TRBD2. Germline V lookup: CDR1 MDHEN, CDR2 SYDVKM. The CDR3 is 15 residues long. Trimming removed 3 bases from V and 5 bases from J; junction bases left unmatched: 6. CDR3 sequence reads: CASSLERGGQETQYF. In DNA form, the CDR3 reads TGTGCCAGCAGTTTGGAGCGGGGGGGCCAGGAGACCCAGTACTTC.

The chain uses TRBV30 and TRBJ1-4, with D uncertain. V shed 0 bases and J shed 4 bases, with 12 bases lying between them. Looked up from germline, CDR1 is GTSNPN and CDR2 is SVGIG (reference sequence). CDR3 length: 15 amino acids. The CDR3 sequence is CAWSVLSIGNEKLFF. The CDR3 coding sequence is TGTGCCTGGAGTGTACTCTCTATCGGTAATGAAAAACTGTTTTTT.

J is TRBJ2-7 and V is TRBV5-1; 14 nucleotides align to TRBD2. V shed 4 bases and J 7 bases; nucleotides not matched to a gene: 7. Per the germline V gene, CDR1 is SGHRS and CDR2 is YFSETQ. The CDR3 is 15 amino acids. CDR3 protein: CASSPGLAGADEQYF. The CDR3 coding sequence is TGCGCCAGCAGCCCGGGACTAGCGGGAGCCGATGAGCAGTACTTC. Filled out from reference TRBV5-1 and TRBJ2-7, the complete variable domain reads KAGVTQTPRYLIKTRGQQVTLSCSPISGHRSVSWYQQTPGQGLQFLFEYFSETQRNKGNFPGRFSGRQFSNSRSEMNVSTLELGDSALYLCASSPGLAGADEQYFGPGTRLTVT.

For this clone: In the same sample, other DNA sequences code for this CDR3. The chain links TRBV5-1 to TRBJ2-7; D is ambiguous. V was trimmed by 0 bases and J by 0 bases, leaving 4 bases between them. CDR3 length: 13 amino acids. Germline-derived CDR1 and CDR2 are SGHRS and YFSETQ. CDR3: CASSLVPSYEQYF. DNA for the CDR3: TGCGCCAGCAGCTTGGTACCCTCCTACGAGCAGTACTTC.

Remarks on this clone: Distinct nucleotide sequences in the sample also encode this CDR3. The rearrangement links TRBV9 to TRBJ1-3, with D uncertain. CDR3 size: 15 residues. Trimming shortened V by 0 bases and J by 0 bases, and 7 bases separated the two germline ends. Per the germline V gene, CDR1 is SGDLS and CDR2 is YYNGEE. CDR3 sequence: CASSVASFSGNTIYF. The CDR3 nucleotides read TGTGCCAGCAGCGTAGCAAGTTTCTCTGGAAACACCATATATTTT.

The gene calls are TRBV5-4 and TRBJ1-4; D not certain. The CDR3 covers 15 residues. Between the trimmed V and J ends, which lost 0 bases and 3 bases, there was a span of 9 bases. The germline V gene has CDR1 SGHNT and CDR2 YYREEE (reference sequence). CDR3: CASSLALGPNEKLFF. The CDR3 nucleotides are TGTGCCAGCAGCTTGGCCCTAGGGCCTAATGAAAAACTGTTTTTT.

The chain is built from TRBV29-1 and TRBJ2-7; TRBD2 might be the D (6 bases). Between the trimmed V and J ends, which lost 4 bases and 5 bases, there was a span of 18 bases. The CDR3 has 14 amino acids. Germline V gives CDR1 SQVTM, CDR2 ANQGSEA. The CDR3 bases are TGCAGCGTTGTGGAGGGCCGGGACCCCAACGAGCAGTACTTC. Protein sequence: CSVVEGRDPNEQYF.

V usage is TRBV6-1 and J usage is TRBJ2-2, with 7 nucleotides matching TRBD1. Germline V CDR1 and CDR2: MNHNS, SASEGT. The length of the CDR3 is 14 residues. With V trimmed by 6 bases and J by 1 base, 2 bases remained unmatched. The CDR3: CASRGTVNTGELFF. The CDR3, as DNA: TGTGCCAGCAGGGGGACAGTGAACACCGGGGAGCTGTTTTTT.

The J gene is TRBJ2-7, the V gene TRBV9; possible D gene TRBD2, 6 bases. The CDR3 is 9 residues long. Trimming cost V 7 bases and J 7 bases, with 6 bases left between them. Germline V gene data show CDR1 as SGDLS and CDR2 as YYNGEE. CDR3 loop: CASGGEQYF. As DNA, the CDR3 is TGTGCCAGCGGGGGGGAGCAGTACTTC.

CDR3 in DNA: TGTGCCATCAGTGAGTCGAGCGCGCAGCCCCAGCATTTT. Translation: CAISESSAQPQHF. The chain couples TRBV10-3 to TRBJ1-5; no clear D gene. Germline V gives CDR1 ENHRY, CDR2 SYGVKD. CDR3 length equals 13 residues. Trimming removed 0 bases at V and 7 bases at J, with 7 bases between.